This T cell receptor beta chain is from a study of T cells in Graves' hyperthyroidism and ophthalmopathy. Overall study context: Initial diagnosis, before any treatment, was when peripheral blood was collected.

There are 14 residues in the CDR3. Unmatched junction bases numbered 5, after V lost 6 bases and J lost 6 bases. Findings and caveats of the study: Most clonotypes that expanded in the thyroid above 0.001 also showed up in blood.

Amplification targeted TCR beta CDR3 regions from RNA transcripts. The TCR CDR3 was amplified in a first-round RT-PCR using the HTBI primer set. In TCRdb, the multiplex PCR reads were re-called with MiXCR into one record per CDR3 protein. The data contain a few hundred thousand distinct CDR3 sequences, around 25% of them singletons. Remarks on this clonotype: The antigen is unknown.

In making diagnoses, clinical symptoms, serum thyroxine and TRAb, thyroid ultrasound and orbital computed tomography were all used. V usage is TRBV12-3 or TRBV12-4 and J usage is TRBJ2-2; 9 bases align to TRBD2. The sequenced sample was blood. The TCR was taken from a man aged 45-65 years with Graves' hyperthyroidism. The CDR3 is CASSAGLAAGELFF. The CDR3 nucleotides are TGTGCCAGCAGCGCGGGACTAGCCGCCGGGGAGCTGTTTTTT.